These 26 T cell receptor beta chains came from one sample sequenced in a study of human T cells and chemical hapten exposure (dated by TCRdb to about 2021). The protocol used for the library was RACE. The sample was run on a NextSeq 500. In TCRdb, the public reads were trimmed at Q25 with fastp and aligned with MiXCR, with productive beta chains retained. When rows share a CDR3 protein, they turn into one entry using the most common DNA and genes. For this sample there are 85,000 or so distinct CDR3 sequences; approximately 10% appear just once. The top ten hold roughly 1.6% of the sample. The sample's time point label, decoded: patch test 2, 6 weeks after DPC sensitization. The sample's treatment or condition label, decoded: therapeutic diphenylcyclopropenone sensitization with weekly scalp DPC. The input for sequencing was whole blood, taken in connection with sensitization to the hapten diphenylcyclopropenone (DPC). Receptors originate from a young man with alopecia areata. Some clones in this sample may be carry-over from other donors' samples.

The J gene is TRBJ2-3, the V gene TRBV10-1, with 10 positions matching TRBD2. The CDR3 is 16 amino acids. The ends lost 3 bases at V and 1 base at J; junction bases unmatched: 4. In germline, CDR1 is WNHNN, CDR2 SYGVQD (reference sequence). Here the CDR3 DNA reads TGCGCCAGCAGTGACATGCTAGCGGGGGGCACAGATACGCAGTATTTT. It is translated as CASSDMLAGGTDTQYF.

This clonotype was observed many times. This chain uses TRBV5-4 with TRBJ2-3; D is undetermined. CDR3 length: 15 amino acids. CDR1 and CDR2 from the germline V gene are SGHNT and YYREEE (reference sequence). Trimming stripped 0 bases from V and 6 bases from J, with 14 bases between. CDR3 sequence reads: CASSLVRTEGDTQYF. Written as DNA, the CDR3 is TGTGCCAGCAGCTTGGTCCGTACGGAAGGGGATACGCAGTATTTT.

This clonotype was seen a few times. The chain has TRBV5-4 and TRBJ1-2; 9 positions match TRBD1. The CDR3 spans 15 residues. With 3 bases clipped from V and 4 bases from J, the junction kept 7 bases outside the gene matches. The germline V gene has CDR1 SGHNT and CDR2 YYREEE (reference sequence). The CDR3 DNA sequence: TGTGCCAGCAGCTCCTCAGGACAGGGGATCTATGGCTACACCTTC. This translates into CASSSSGQGIYGYTF.

This clonotype was found a few times. CDR3 sequence (DNA): TGTGCCAGCAGCTCGACCCAGGGCTACGAGCAGTACTTC. This encodes CASSSTQGYEQYF. The V call is TRBV7-2, the J call TRBJ2-7, with a weak D call TRBD1 (5 bases). The V end lost 4 bases, the J end lost 3 bases, and 10 bases lay between the germline ends. CDR1 and CDR2 from the germline V gene are SGHTA and FQGNSA. The CDR3 is 13 residues long. Looking up the rest from reference TRBV7-2 and TRBJ2-7 gives the full variable domain: GAGVSQSPSNKVTEKGKDVELRCDPISGHTALYWYRQSLGQGLEFLIYFQGNSAPDKSGLPSDRFSAERTGGSVSTLTIQRTQQEDSAVYLCASSSTQGYEQYFGPGTRLTVT.

This rearrangement joins TRBV9 to TRBJ2-1; D might be TRBD1 or TRBD2, each matching 5 bases. Trimming took off 8 bases at V and 0 bases at J, with 9 bases between the two ends. In germline, CDR1 is SGDLS, CDR2 YYNGEE. The CDR3 covers 13 residues. In DNA, the CDR3 is TGTGCCAGTTCTGGGGGCTCCTACAATGAGCAGTTCTTC. Translation: CASSGGSYNEQFF. Looking up the rest from reference TRBV9 and TRBJ2-1 gives the full variable domain: DSGVTQTPKHLITATGQRVTLRCSPRSGDLSVYWYQQSLDQGLQFLIQYYNGEERAKGNILERFSAQQFPDLHSELNLSSLELGDSALYFCASSGGSYNEQFFGPGTRLTVL.

The rearrangement links TRBV7-2 to TRBJ1-1, with a weak D call TRBD1 (5 bases). Germline V gene data show CDR1 as SGHTA and CDR2 as FQGNSA. There are 14 residues in the CDR3. Trimming pared 8 bases from V and 5 bases from J, leaving 18 bases between. In DNA form, the CDR3 reads TGTGCCAGCCGACCGCGACAGCCTCCTACTGAAGCTTTCTTT. Its translation: CASRPRQPPTEAFF.

This clonotype showed up just a few times. The V gene is TRBV29-1, the J gene TRBJ2-7; D not certain. The CDR3 totals 11 residues. The germline V and J ends were trimmed by 6 bases and 4 bases, with 10 bases remaining between them. In germline, CDR1 is SQVTM, CDR2 ANQGSEA. CDR3 residues: CSVETTYEQYF. As DNA, the CDR3 is TGCAGCGTAGAGACGACTTACGAGCAGTACTTC.

In this sample, this clonotype turned up a few times. The genes are TRBV9 and TRBJ2-7; tentative D call: TRBD2 (5 bases). This CDR3 has 15 amino acids. Germline loops: CDR1 SGDLS, CDR2 YYNGEE. Trimming stripped 0 bases from V and 5 bases from J, with 15 bases between. CDR3 bases: TGTGCCAGCAGCGTAGGCGGGCGGATTGCGAACGAGCAGTACTTC. Amino acid sequence: CASSVGGRIANEQYF.

This clonotype appeared a few times. This rearrangement joins TRBV11-2 to TRBJ2-5, with 12 bases identical to TRBD2. The germline V gene has CDR1 SGHAT and CDR2 FQNNGV. J lost 5 bases, V lost 1 base, and 5 bases had no gene match. The CDR3 is 16 residues long. In nucleotides, the CDR3 is TGTGCCAGCAGCTTAGGATCTAGCGGGGGGGTTGAGACCCAGTACTTC. Protein sequence: CASSLGSSGGVETQYF.

This clonotype appeared many times. The genes are TRBV6-4 and TRBJ1-2; the D gene is possibly TRBD1 (6 bases). The CDR3 totals 17 residues. Germline V CDR1 and CDR2: MRHNA, SNTAGT. With 2 bases removed from V and 8 bases from J, the gap between germline ends came to 24 bases. The CDR3, as DNA: TGTGCCAGCAGTGACCACTACAGGGACACGGCTTCACGGGGCTACACCTTC. Translation: CASSDHYRDTASRGYTF.

This clonotype was found a few times. V usage is TRBV7-8 and J usage is TRBJ2-2, with no clear D. There are 17 residues in the CDR3. Trimming removed 1 base from V and 1 base from J, with 13 bases in between. In germline, CDR1 is SGHVS, CDR2 FQNEAQ. As DNA, the CDR3 is TGTGCCAGCAGCTTAGATTTTTGGGCAGAGAACACCGGGGAGCTGTTTTTT. Translation: CASSLDFWAENTGELFF.

This clonotype was detected a few times. The chain is built from TRBV24-1 and TRBJ2-3; D is unclear. Trimming stripped 4 bases from V and 6 bases from J, with 19 bases between. In germline, CDR1 is KGHDR, CDR2 SFDVKD. The CDR3 consists of 16 residues. The CDR3 sequence: CATSEPSGYGFDTQYF. The CDR3 DNA follows: TGTGCCACCAGTGAGCCATCAGGCTACGGTTTCGATACGCAGTATTTT.

The chain recombines TRBV10-3 with TRBJ1-2; D remains ambiguous. The CDR3 loop spans 12 amino acids. Germline V CDR1 and CDR2: ENHRY, SYGVKD. V gave up 3 bases and J gave up 4 bases, with 6 bases separating them. In DNA form, the CDR3 reads TGTGCCATCAGTGAATTGAGCTATGGCTACACCTTC. This translates into CAISELSYGYTF.

The V gene is TRBV28, the J gene TRBJ1-3; D is unclear. In germline, CDR1 is MDHEN, CDR2 SYDVKM. Trimming stripped 3 bases from V and 8 bases from J, with 5 bases between. The CDR3 spans 11 residues. The DNA for the CDR3 is TGTGCCAGCAGTTTGGAAGACACCATATATTTT. It is translated as CASSLEDTIYF.

This chain uses TRBV3-1 with TRBJ2-7; D not resolved. CDR3 size: 15 residues. CDR1 LGHDT and CDR2 YNNKEL come from the germline V gene (reference sequence). V dropped 1 base and J dropped 2 bases, with 12 bases sitting between them. The CDR3 DNA sequence: TGTGCCAGCAGCCAAGGTATGTCCCGTACCTACGAGCAGTACTTC. This encodes CASSQGMSRTYEQYF.

V gene TRBV24-1 combines with J gene TRBJ1-3, with 12 bases lining up with TRBD1. Germline trimming cut 2 bases from V and 6 bases from J; bases unmatched to any gene: 7. The CDR3 has 17 residues. From germline, CDR1 is KGHDR and CDR2 SFDVKD. CDR3 sequence reads: CATSDSGPGQGANTIYF. CDR3 in DNA: TGTGCCACCAGTGATTCCGGGCCGGGACAGGGGGCAAACACCATATATTTT.

The rearrangement joins TRBV29-1 to TRBJ2-7, with 11 bases identical to TRBD1. Germline V CDR1 and CDR2: SQVTM, ANQGSEA. V was clipped by 7 bases and J by 2 bases; unmatched bases: 7. The CDR3 consists of 14 residues. The CDR3 region is CSGLDRGPPYEQYF. The CDR3 nucleotides are TGCAGCGGCCTGGACAGGGGGCCTCCCTACGAGCAGTACTTC.

The chain is built from TRBV3-1 and TRBJ1-3, with D perhaps TRBD1 (5 bases). Germline V gives CDR1 LGHDT, CDR2 YNNKEL (reference sequence). Between the trimmed V and J ends, which lost 1 base and 15 bases, there was a span of 13 bases. CDR3 length equals 12 residues. In DNA form, the CDR3 reads TGTGCCAGCAGCCAAGGAGGTGCAGGGAGATATTTT. It specifies CASSQGGAGRYF.

The chain carries TRBV3-1 and TRBJ2-7; 7 nucleotides align to TRBD2. The CDR3 extends over 14 amino acids. Looked up from germline, CDR1 is LGHDT and CDR2 is YNNKEL (reference sequence). The ends lost 4 bases at V and 4 bases at J; junction bases unmatched: 7. Written as DNA, the CDR3 is TGTGCCAGCAGCCTCCGCGGGGGTCGATACGAGCAGTACTTC. Translation: CASSLRGGRYEQYF.

This clonotype was observed a single time. It may be a read error: a sequence one base away is much more abundant. The chain has TRBV7-6 and TRBJ1-2, with 9 bases identical to TRBD1. Per the germline V gene, CDR1 is SGHVS and CDR2 is FNYEAQ. This CDR3 comprises 14 residues. The CDR3 reads CVSSLGGQGHGYTF. CDR3 nucleotide sequence: TGTGTCAGCAGCTTAGGGGGACAGGGCCATGGCTACACCTTC.

This clonotype was picked up many times. This chain connects TRBV7-9 to TRBJ2-7; no clear D gene. CDR3 length: 13 residues. Trimming cost V 5 bases and J 2 bases, with 10 bases left between them. Germline values: CDR1 SEHNR, CDR2 FQNEAQ (reference sequence). The CDR3 sequence: CASSQKGPYEQYF. CDR3 nucleotides: TGTGCCAGCAGCCAAAAAGGACCCTACGAGCAGTACTTC.

V is TRBV7-2 and J is TRBJ1-5, with unresolved D. CDR1 and CDR2 (germline): SGHTA, FQGNSA. The length of the CDR3 is 13 residues. V shed 5 bases and J shed 4 bases, with 9 bases lying between them. The chain's CDR3 is CASSLTTNQPQHF. The DNA for the CDR3 is TGTGCCAGCAGCCTAACCACTAATCAGCCCCAGCATTTT. The variable domain in full, with the rest retrieved from reference TRBV7-2 and TRBJ1-5, is GAGVSQSPSNKVTEKGKDVELRCDPISGHTALYWYRQSLGQGLEFLIYFQGNSAPDKSGLPSDRFSAERTGGSVSTLTIQRTQQEDSAVYLCASSLTTNQPQHFGDGTRLSIL.

This clonotype was counted many times. The rearrangement uses TRBV10-3 and TRBJ1-2; D gene unclear. The CDR3 extends over 15 amino acids. V gave up 0 bases and J gave up 5 bases, with 13 bases separating them. Germline CDR1 reads ENHRY; CDR2 reads SYGVKD. CDR3 coding DNA: TGTGCCATCAGTGAGTCGAGATCTACAGTATATGGCTACACCTTC. Protein product: CAISESRSTVYGYTF.

This chain joins TRBV6-2 or TRBV6-3 and TRBJ2-7; unclear D gene. The CDR3 sequence is 14 residues long. V was clipped by 0 bases and J by 1 base, with 7 bases between them. The germline V gene encodes CDR1 MNHEY and CDR2 SVGEGT. The CDR3 protein is CASSYSQSSYEQYV. CDR3 bases: TGTGCCAGCAGTTACTCGCAAAGTTCCTACGAGCAGTACGTC.

This clonotype was detected only a few times. This rearrangement joins TRBV29-1 to TRBJ1-1; possible D gene TRBD1, 5 bases. The CDR3 totals 13 residues. V was trimmed by 4 bases and J by 3 bases, leaving 12 bases between them. Germline CDR1 reads SQVTM; CDR2 reads ANQGSEA. The CDR3 protein is CSVAQGRDTEAFF. CDR3 coding DNA: TGCAGCGTTGCTCAGGGTAGGGACACTGAAGCTTTCTTT.

Concerning this clonotype itself: This may be a read error, as it is one base from a much larger clone. The V and J genes are TRBV20-1 and TRBJ2-5; tentatively, D is TRBD1 (6 bases). Germline CDR1 reads DFQATT; CDR2 reads SNEGSKA (reference sequence). The CDR3 has 13 residues. Trimming left V 0 bases short and J 7 bases short, with 12 bases between. This CDR3 is CSAREAGEGTQYF. The DNA of the CDR3 is TGCAGTGCTAGAGAGGCAGGGGAAGGGACCCAGTACTTC.